The 7 T cell receptor beta chains given below trace back to one sample, sequenced in a study of control samples from healthy donors and cancer patients. Sequencing was performed with immunoSEQ multiplex PCR; in TCRdb, only in-frame clones are kept and a portion is missing. The table includes around 230,000 clones, roughly 94% detected once. The sample was blood. These receptors all come from a man aged 50-60 years in good health.

The genes are TRBV19 and TRBJ2-7; the D is unclear. Trimming left V 3 bases short and J 0 bases short, with 6 bases between. This CDR3 has 13 residues. CDR1 and CDR2 from the germline V gene are LNHDA and SQIVND (reference sequence). The CDR3 spells CASSIKDSYEQYF. The CDR3 bases are TGTGCCAGTAGTATTAAGGACTCCTACGAGCAGTACTTC.

The chain couples TRBV5-1 to TRBJ2-7; D not resolved. Trimming removed 0 bases at V and 2 bases at J, with 9 bases between. The CDR3 is 14 residues long. Germline lookup yields CDR1 SGHRS and CDR2 YFSETQ. The CDR3 DNA reads TGCGCCAGCAGCTTGGCGACGCCTACCTACGAGCAGTACTTC. As protein: CASSLATPTYEQYF.

This rearrangement joins TRBV5-1 to TRBJ2-1; perhaps TRBD1 as D (6 bases). This CDR3 region has 15 residues. Germline values: CDR1 SGHRS, CDR2 YFSETQ. V shed 3 bases and J shed 0 bases, with 10 bases lying between them. CDR3 bases: TGCGCCAGCAGCTGGACAGATAGCTCCTACAATGAGCAGTTCTTC. It encodes CASSWTDSSYNEQFF. Based on the CDR3 plus reference TRBV5-1 and TRBJ2-1, the full variable domain is KAGVTQTPRYLIKTRGQQVTLSCSPISGHRSVSWYQQTPGQGLQFLFEYFSETQRNKGNFPGRFSGRQFSNSRSEMNVSTLELGDSALYLCASSWTDSSYNEQFFGPGTRLTVL.

V and J are TRBV6-2 or TRBV6-3 and TRBJ1-3; D ambiguous. CDR1 MNHEY and CDR2 SVGEGT come from the germline V gene. CDR3 length equals 15 residues. V was clipped by 4 bases and J by 0 bases, with 10 bases between them. This CDR3 is CASSSHVFSGNTIYF. The CDR3 DNA follows: TGTGCCAGCAGTTCGCACGTATTCTCTGGAAACACCATATATTTT.

In regard to this clone: In the same sample, other DNA sequences code for this CDR3. The rearrangement joins TRBV5-1 to TRBJ2-5; D uncertain. Between the trimmed V and J ends, which lost 4 bases and 2 bases, there was a span of 6 bases. Germline values: CDR1 SGHRS, CDR2 YFSETQ. The CDR3 length is 12 residues. The CDR3 loop reads CASSITQETQYF. The CDR3 coding sequence is TGCGCCAGCAGCATAACACAAGAGACCCAGTACTTC.

The chain is built from TRBV7-2 and TRBJ2-3; unclear D gene. The CDR3 consists of 14 residues. CDR1 and CDR2 (germline): SGHTA, FQGNSA. Between the trimmed V and J ends, which lost 3 bases and 1 base, there was a span of 8 bases. The CDR3 region has the DNA TGTGCCAGCAGCTTCTCCCAGGGCACAGATACGCAGTATTTT. Amino acids: CASSFSQGTDTQYF.

This chain connects TRBV14 to TRBJ2-7; 8 bases agree with TRBD1. Unmatched junction bases numbered 7, after V lost 2 bases and J lost 1 base. Germline V gene data show CDR1 as SGHDN and CDR2 as FVKESK. The CDR3 is made up of 16 amino acids. Here the CDR3 DNA reads TGTGCCAGCAGCCAATCGGCTTGGACAGGGTCCTACGAGCAGTACTTC. This translates into CASSQSAWTGSYEQYF.